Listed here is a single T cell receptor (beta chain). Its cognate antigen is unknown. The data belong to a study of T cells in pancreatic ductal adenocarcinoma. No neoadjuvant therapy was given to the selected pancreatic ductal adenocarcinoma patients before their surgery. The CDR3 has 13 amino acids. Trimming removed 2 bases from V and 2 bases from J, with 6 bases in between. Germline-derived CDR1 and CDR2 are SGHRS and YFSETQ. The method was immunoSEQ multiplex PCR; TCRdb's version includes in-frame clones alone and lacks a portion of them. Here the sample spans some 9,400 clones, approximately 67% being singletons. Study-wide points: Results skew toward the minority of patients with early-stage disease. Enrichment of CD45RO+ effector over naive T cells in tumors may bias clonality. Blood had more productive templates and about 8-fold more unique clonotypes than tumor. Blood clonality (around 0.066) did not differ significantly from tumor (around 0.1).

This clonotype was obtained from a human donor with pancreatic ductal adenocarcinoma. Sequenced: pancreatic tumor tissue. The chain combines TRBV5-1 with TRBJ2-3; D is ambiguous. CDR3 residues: CASSLSVTDTQYF. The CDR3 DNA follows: TGCGCCAGCAGCTTAAGTGTCACAGATACGCAGTATTTT.